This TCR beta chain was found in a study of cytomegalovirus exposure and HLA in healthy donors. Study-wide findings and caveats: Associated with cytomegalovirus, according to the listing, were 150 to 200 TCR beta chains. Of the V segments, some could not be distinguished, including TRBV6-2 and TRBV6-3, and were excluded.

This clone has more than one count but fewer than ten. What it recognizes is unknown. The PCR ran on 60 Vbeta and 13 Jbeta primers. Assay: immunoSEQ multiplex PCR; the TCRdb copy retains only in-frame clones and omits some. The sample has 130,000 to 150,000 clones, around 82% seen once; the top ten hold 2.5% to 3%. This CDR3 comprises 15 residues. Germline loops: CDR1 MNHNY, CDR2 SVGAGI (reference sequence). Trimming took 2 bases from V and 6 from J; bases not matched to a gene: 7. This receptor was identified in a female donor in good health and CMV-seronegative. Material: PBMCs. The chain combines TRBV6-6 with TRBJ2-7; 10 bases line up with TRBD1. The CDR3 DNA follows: TGTGCCAGCAGTTACATCGGGACAGGGGTTTCCGAGCAGTACTTC. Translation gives CASSYIGTGVSEQYF.